This T cell receptor beta chain is from a study of OX40 agonist ivuxolimab in advanced cancers. Notes on the study in general: On average, a greater number of expanded clones characterised CD8+ T cells relative to CD4+.

Per germline, CDR1 SGHNT and CDR2 YENEEA. V lost 10 bases and J 2 bases, leaving 17 bases between the germline ends. The length of the CDR3 is 14 residues. As to this clone: Its antigen is unknown.

The repertoire was sequenced with immunoSEQ multiplex PCR; TCRdb's copy has only in-frame clones and lacks some. The sample has 40,000 to 50,000 clones; 70% to 90% are singletons. The receptor was isolated from an adult with an advanced solid tumor such as melanoma, head and neck, liver or kidney cancer. The sample was CD4+ or CD8+ T cells sorted from blood, taken in a trial of the OX40 agonist ivuxolimab. The chain is built from TRBV11-3 and TRBJ2-5, with D unresolved. CDR3: CAISIQEKQETQYF. The CDR3 coding sequence is TGTGCCATTTCAATCCAGGAGAAACAAGAGACCCAGTACTTC.